This T cell receptor (beta chain) was identified during a study of cytotoxic CD8 clonotypes in ibrutinib-treated CLL. Trimming removed 2 bases from V and 3 bases from J; junction bases left unmatched: 6. CDR1 is MNHEY and CDR2 is SMNVEV in the germline V gene (reference sequence). The CDR3 length is 15 residues. The repertoire was sequenced with immunoSEQ multiplex PCR; TCRdb's copy has only in-frame clones and lacks some. This table holds approximately 170,000 clones, approximately 90% found once. The sequence was collected from a human donor with chronic lymphocytic leukemia. The source material was PBMCs, sampled at disease progression, from a patient treated with ibrutinib. The chain has TRBV27 and TRBJ1-1; TRBD1 agrees at 7 bases. CDR3 DNA sequence: TGTGCCAGCAGTTTACACAGGGGAGGGGACACTGAAGCTTTCTTT. Translation: CASSLHRGGDTEAFF.